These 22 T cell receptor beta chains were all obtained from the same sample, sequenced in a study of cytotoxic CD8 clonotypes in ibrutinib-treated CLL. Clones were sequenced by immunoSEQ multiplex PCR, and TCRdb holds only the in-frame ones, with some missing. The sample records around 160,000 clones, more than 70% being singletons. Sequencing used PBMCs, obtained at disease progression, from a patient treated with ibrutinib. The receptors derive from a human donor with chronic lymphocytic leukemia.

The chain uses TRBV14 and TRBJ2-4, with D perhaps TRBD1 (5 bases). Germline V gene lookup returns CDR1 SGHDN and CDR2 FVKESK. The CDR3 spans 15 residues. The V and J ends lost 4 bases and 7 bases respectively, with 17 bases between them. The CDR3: CASSPRAQGVNIQYF. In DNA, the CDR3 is TGTGCCAGCAGCCCCCGGGCCCAGGGCGTGAACATTCAGTACTTC.

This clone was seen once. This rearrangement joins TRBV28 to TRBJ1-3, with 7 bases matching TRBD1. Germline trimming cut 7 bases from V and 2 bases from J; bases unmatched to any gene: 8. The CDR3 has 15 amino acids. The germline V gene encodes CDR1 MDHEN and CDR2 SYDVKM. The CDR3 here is CASTTGEFAGNTIYF. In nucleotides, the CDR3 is TGTGCCAGCACTACAGGGGAATTTGCTGGAAACACCATATATTTT. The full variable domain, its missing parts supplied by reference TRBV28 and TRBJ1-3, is DVKVTQSSRYLVKRTGEKVFLECVQDMDHENMFWYRQDPGLGLRLIYFSYDVKMKEKGDIPEGYSVSREKKERFSLILESASTNQTSMYLCASTTGEFAGNTIYFGEGSWLTVV.

CDR3 residues: CASSRGGVRNYGYTF. The CDR3 region has the DNA TGTGCCAGCAGCAGAGGTGGTGTTCGGAACTATGGCTACACCTTC. V is TRBV5-5 and J is TRBJ1-2, with D uncertain. Trimming stripped 4 bases from V and 2 bases from J, with 15 bases between. Per germline, CDR1 SGHKS and CDR2 YYEKEE (reference sequence). The CDR3 spans 15 residues.

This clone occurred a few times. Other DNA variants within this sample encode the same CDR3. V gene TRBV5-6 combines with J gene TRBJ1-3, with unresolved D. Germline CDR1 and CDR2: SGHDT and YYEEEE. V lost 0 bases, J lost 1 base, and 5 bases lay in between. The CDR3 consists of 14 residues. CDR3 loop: CASSLGGSGNTIYF. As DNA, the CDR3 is TGTGCCAGCAGCTTGGGGGGTTCTGGAAACACCATATATTTT.

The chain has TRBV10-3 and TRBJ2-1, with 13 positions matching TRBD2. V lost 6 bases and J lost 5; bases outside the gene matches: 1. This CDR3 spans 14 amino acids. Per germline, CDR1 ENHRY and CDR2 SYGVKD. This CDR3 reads CAIRGLAGHNEQFF. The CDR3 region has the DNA TGTGCCATCAGGGGACTAGCGGGACACAATGAGCAGTTCTTC.

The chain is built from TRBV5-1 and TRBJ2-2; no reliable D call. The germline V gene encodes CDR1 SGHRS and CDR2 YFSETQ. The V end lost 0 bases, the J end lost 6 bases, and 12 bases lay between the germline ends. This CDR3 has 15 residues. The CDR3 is CASSLAVGDAGELFF. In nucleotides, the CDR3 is TGCGCCAGCAGCTTGGCCGTGGGCGACGCCGGGGAGCTGTTTTTT.

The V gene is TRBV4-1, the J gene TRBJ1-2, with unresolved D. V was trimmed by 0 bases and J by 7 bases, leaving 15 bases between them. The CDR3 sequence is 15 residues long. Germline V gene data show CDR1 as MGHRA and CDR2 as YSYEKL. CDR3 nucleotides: TGCGCCAGCAGCCAAGATACCCCAGGCGGAGGTGGCTACACCTTC. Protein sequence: CASSQDTPGGGGYTF.

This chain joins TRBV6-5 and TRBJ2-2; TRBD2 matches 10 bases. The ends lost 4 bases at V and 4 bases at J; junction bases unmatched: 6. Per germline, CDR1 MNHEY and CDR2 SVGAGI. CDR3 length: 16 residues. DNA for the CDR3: TGTGCCAGCAGTTTCCTAGCGGGAGATGGCACCGGGGAGCTGTTTTTT. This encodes CASSFLAGDGTGELFF.

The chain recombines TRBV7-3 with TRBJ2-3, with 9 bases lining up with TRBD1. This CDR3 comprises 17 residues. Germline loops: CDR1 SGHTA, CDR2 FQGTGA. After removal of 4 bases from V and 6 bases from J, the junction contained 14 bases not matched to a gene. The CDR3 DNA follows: TGTGCCAGCAGCTCCACAGGGGGCTCGGGGACGATCGATACGCAGTATTTT. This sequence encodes CASSSTGGSGTIDTQYF.

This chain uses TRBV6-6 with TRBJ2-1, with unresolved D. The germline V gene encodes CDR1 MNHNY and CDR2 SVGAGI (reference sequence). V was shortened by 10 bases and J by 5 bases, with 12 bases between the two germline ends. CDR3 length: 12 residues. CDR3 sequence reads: CAIGRTNNEQFF. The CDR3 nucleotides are TGTGCCATAGGGCGGACCAACAATGAGCAGTTCTTC.

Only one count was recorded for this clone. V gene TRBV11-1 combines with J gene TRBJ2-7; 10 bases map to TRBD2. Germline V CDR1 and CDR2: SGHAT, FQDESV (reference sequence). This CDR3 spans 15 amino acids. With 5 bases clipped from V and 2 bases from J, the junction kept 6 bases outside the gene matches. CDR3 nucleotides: TGTGCCAGCAGCCAGCTAGCGGGAGAGCCCTACGAGCAGTACTTC. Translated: CASSQLAGEPYEQYF.

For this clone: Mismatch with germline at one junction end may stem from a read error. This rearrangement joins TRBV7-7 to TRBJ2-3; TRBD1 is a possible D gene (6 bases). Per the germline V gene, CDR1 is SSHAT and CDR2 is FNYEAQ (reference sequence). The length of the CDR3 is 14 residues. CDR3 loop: CASSLGARGDTQYF. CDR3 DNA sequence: TGTGCTAGCAGCTTGGGGGCCCGGGGAGATACGCAGTATTTT.

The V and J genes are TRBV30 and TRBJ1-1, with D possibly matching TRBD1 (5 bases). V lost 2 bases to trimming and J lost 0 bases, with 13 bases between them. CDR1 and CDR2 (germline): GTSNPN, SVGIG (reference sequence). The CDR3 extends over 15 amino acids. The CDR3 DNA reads TGTGCCTGGAGTCGATTTCAGGGCATGAACACTGAAGCTTTCTTT. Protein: CAWSRFQGMNTEAFF.

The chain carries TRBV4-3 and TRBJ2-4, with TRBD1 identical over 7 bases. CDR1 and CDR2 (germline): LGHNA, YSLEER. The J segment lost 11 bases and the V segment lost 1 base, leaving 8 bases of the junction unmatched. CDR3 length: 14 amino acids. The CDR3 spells CASSQVPTGELQYF. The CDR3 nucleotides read TGCGCCAGCAGCCAAGTGCCCACAGGGGAACTTCAGTACTTC.

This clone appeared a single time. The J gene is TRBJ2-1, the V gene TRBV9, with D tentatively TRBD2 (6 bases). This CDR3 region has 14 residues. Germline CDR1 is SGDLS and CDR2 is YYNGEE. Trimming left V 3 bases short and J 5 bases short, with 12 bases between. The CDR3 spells CASSEGLINNEQFF. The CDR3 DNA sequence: TGTGCCAGCAGCGAGGGACTTATCAACAATGAGCAGTTCTTC.

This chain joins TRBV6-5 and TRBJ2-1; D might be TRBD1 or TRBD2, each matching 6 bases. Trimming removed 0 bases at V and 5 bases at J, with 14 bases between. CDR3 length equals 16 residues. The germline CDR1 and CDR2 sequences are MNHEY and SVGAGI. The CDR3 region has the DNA TGTGCCAGCAGTTACTCCGGGGGCGGGACACACAATGAGCAGTTCTTC. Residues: CASSYSGGGTHNEQFF.

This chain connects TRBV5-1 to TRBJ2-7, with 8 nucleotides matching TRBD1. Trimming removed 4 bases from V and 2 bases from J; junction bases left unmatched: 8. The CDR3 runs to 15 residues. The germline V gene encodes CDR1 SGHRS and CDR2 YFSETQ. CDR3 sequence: CASSVEDRGPYEQYF. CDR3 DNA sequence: TGCGCCAGCAGCGTAGAAGACAGGGGACCCTACGAGCAGTACTTC.

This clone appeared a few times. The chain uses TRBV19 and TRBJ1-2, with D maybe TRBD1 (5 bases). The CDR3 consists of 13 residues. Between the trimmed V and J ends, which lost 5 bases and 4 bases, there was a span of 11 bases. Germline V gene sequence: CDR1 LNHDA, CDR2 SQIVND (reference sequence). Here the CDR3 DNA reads TGTGCCAGTAGTGTACAGGACGGCTATGGCTACACCTTC. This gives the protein CASSVQDGYGYTF. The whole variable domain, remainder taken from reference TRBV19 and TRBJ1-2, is DGGITQSPKYLFRKEGQNVTLSCEQNLNHDAMYWYRQDPGQGLRLIYYSQIVNDFQKGDIAEGYSVSREKKESFPLTVTSAQKNPTAFYLCASSVQDGYGYTFGSGTRLTVV.

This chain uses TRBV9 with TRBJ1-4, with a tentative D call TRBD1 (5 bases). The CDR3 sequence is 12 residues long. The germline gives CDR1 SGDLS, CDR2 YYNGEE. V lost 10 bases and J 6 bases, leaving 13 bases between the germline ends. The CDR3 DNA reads TGTGCCTCCCGGGGGTGGGATGAAAAACTGTTTTTT. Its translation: CASRGWDEKLFF.

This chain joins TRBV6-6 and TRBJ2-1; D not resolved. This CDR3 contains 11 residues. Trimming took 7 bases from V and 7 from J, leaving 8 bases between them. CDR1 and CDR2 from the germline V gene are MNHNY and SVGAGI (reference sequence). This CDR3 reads CASTHRNEQFF. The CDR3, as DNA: TGTGCCAGCACCCACCGGAATGAGCAGTTCTTC.

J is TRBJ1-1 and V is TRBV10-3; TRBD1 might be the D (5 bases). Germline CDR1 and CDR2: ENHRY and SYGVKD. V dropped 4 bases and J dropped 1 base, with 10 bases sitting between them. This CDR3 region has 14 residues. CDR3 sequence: CAISASTENTEAFF. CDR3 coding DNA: TGTGCCATCAGTGCCTCGACAGAGAACACTGAAGCTTTCTTT.

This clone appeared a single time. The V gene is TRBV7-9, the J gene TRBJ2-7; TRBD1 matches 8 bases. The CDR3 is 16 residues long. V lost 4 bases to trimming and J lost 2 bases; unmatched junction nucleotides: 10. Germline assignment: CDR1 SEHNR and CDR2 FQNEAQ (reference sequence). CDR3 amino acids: CASSSDDRGFPYEQYF. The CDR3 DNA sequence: TGTGCCAGCAGCTCGGATGACAGGGGATTCCCCTACGAGCAGTACTTC.